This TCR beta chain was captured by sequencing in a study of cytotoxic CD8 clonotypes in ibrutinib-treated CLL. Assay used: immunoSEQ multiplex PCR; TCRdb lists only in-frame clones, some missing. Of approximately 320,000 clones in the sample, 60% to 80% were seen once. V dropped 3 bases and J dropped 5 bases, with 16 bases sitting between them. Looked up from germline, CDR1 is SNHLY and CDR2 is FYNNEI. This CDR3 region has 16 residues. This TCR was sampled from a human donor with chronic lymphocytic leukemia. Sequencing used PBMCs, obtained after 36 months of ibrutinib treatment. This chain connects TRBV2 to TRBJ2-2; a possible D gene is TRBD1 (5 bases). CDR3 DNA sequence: TGTGCCAGCAGTGATGGCAGGGTGGATTCTACCGGGGAGCTGTTTTTT. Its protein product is CASSDGRVDSTGELFF.